The 15 T cell receptor beta chains listed next were all sequenced from one sample in a study of cytomegalovirus exposure and HLA in healthy donors. The repertoire was sequenced with immunoSEQ multiplex PCR; TCRdb's copy has only in-frame clones and lacks some. Counted here are tens of thousands of clones, roughly 95% occurring once; the ten biggest clones make up 2.4%. Material: PBMCs. The receptors come from a man aged 18 to 35 in good health and CMV-seronegative.

In DNA, the CDR3 is TGTGCCAGCAGCCCCGGACAGGGGAGTTCACCCCTCCACTTT. Protein product: CASSPGQGSSPLHF. The chain recombines TRBV5-4 with TRBJ1-6, with 9 bases identical to TRBD1. The ends lost 4 bases at V and 9 bases at J; junction bases unmatched: 5. The germline V gene has CDR1 SGHNT and CDR2 YYREEE (reference sequence). This CDR3 has 14 residues.

The V and J genes are TRBV6-1 and TRBJ1-1, with D possibly matching TRBD1 (6 bases). There are 15 residues in the CDR3. With 4 bases removed from V and 5 bases from J, the gap between germline ends came to 17 bases. Germline loops: CDR1 MNHNS, CDR2 SASEGT. The CDR3 DNA reads TGTGCCAGCAGTGGGGACCGACAGGTAGGGACTGAAGCTTTCTTT. This encodes CASSGDRQVGTEAFF.

The chain combines TRBV6-5 with TRBJ1-4; TRBD1 is a possible D gene (5 bases). Between the trimmed V and J ends, which lost 2 bases and 7 bases, there was a span of 8 bases. CDR1 and CDR2 (germline): MNHEY, SVGAGI. CDR3 length equals 13 residues. Here the CDR3 DNA reads TGTGCCAGCAGTTACGATCAGGGTGAAAAACTGTTTTTT. Translation: CASSYDQGEKLFF.

The V call is TRBV9, the J call TRBJ1-2; 8 bases fit TRBD1. Unmatched junction bases numbered 6, after V lost 3 bases and J lost 5 bases. Germline V lookup: CDR1 SGDLS, CDR2 YYNGEE. The CDR3 loop spans 14 amino acids. Written as DNA, the CDR3 is TGTGCCAGCAGCGCTGGACAGGGAGGGTATGGCTACACCTTC. This sequence encodes CASSAGQGGYGYTF.

The V gene is TRBV2, the J gene TRBJ2-6; 7 bases line up with TRBD2. The CDR3 sequence is 18 residues long. J gave up 1 base and V 5 bases, and 11 bases lay outside the gene matches. Germline-derived CDR1 and CDR2 are SNHLY and FYNNEI. The CDR3 region has the DNA TGTGCCAGCAGTCGGGGGGAGGGTATAATGTCTGGGGCCAACGTCCTGACTTTC. It translates to CASSRGEGIMSGANVLTF. The variable domain in full, with the rest retrieved from reference TRBV2 and TRBJ2-6, is EPEVTQTPSHQVTQMGQEVILRCVPISNHLYFYWYRQILGQKVEFLVSFYNNEISEKSEIFDDQFSVERPDGSNFTLKIRSTKLEDSAMYFCASSRGEGIMSGANVLTFGAGSRLTVL.

This rearrangement joins TRBV4-2 to TRBJ2-7; 9 bases are shared with TRBD2. Germline values: CDR1 LGHNA, CDR2 YNFKEQ. The CDR3 sequence is 18 residues long. V gave up 0 bases and J gave up 2 bases; unmatched junction bases: 11. CDR3: CASSQDAETSGLTYEQYF. CDR3 DNA sequence: TGTGCCAGCAGCCAAGATGCCGAGACTAGCGGTCTTACCTACGAGCAGTACTTC.

The chain employs TRBV15 and TRBJ1-1, with D uncertain. There are 12 residues in the CDR3. Trimming cost V 6 bases and J 7 bases, with 12 bases left between them. Germline V lookup: CDR1 LNHNV, CDR2 YYDKDF (reference sequence). This CDR3 reads CATSPLGVEAFF. For the CDR3, the DNA is TGTGCCACCAGTCCCCTGGGAGTTGAAGCTTTCTTT.

The CDR3 loop reads CAWTRGTSGGSYNEQFF. CDR3 DNA: TGTGCCTGGACAAGGGGGACTAGCGGGGGCTCCTACAATGAGCAGTTCTTC. J is TRBJ2-1 and V is TRBV30; TRBD2 aligns across 14 bases. Germline assignment: CDR1 GTSNPN and CDR2 SVGIG (reference sequence). CDR3 size: 17 residues. V gave up 4 bases and J gave up 0 bases; unmatched junction bases: 5.

The chain is built from TRBV10-3 and TRBJ2-1, with D unresolved. V shed 0 bases and J shed 4 bases, with 7 bases lying between them. Germline assignment: CDR1 ENHRY and CDR2 SYGVKD. The length of the CDR3 is 14 residues. The CDR3 loop reads CAISESGDYNEQFF. The CDR3 DNA sequence: TGTGCCATCAGTGAGTCGGGCGATTACAATGAGCAGTTCTTC.

The genes are TRBV6-1 and TRBJ1-1; a possible D gene is TRBD1 (5 bases). This CDR3 comprises 13 residues. CDR1 MNHNS and CDR2 SASEGT come from the germline V gene. The V and J ends lost 5 bases and 0 bases respectively, with 7 bases between them. The DNA of the CDR3 is TGTGCCAGCAGTTGGGGCATGAACACTGAAGCTTTCTTT. As protein: CASSWGMNTEAFF.

The J gene is TRBJ1-1, the V gene TRBV28; a possible D gene is TRBD1 (6 bases). The CDR3 sequence is 16 residues long. Trimming left V 6 bases short and J 0 bases short, with 17 bases between. The germline V gene encodes CDR1 MDHEN and CDR2 SYDVKM. The CDR3 region has the DNA TGTGCCAGCAGCTCACAGGGAAGTAGGGTGAACACTGAAGCTTTCTTT. It translates to CASSSQGSRVNTEAFF.

The chain has TRBV6-5 and TRBJ1-2, with 9 bases identical to TRBD1. The CDR3 is 14 amino acids. Germline V gene sequence: CDR1 MNHEY, CDR2 SVGAGI. V dropped 5 bases and J dropped 6; count of bases not matched to a gene: 7. In DNA, the CDR3 is TGTGCCAGCAGTAGACCGGGACAGGGTGATGGCTACACCTTC. Translation: CASSRPGQGDGYTF.

The chain carries TRBV27 and TRBJ2-3, with 7 nucleotides matching TRBD1. Germline assignment: CDR1 MNHEY and CDR2 SMNVEV (reference sequence). This CDR3 is 16 amino acids long. Unmatched junction bases numbered 10, after V lost 1 base and J lost 6 bases. The CDR3 protein is CASSLYRDRFSDTQYF. The CDR3 DNA reads TGTGCCAGCAGTTTATATAGGGACAGATTTAGCGATACGCAGTATTTT.

This clone was seen a handful of times. The DNA for the CDR3 is TGTGCCAGCAGCTCAGTCAGACAGGGGCCTGGAAACACCATATATTTT. As protein: CASSSVRQGPGNTIYF. The chain employs TRBV7-9 and TRBJ1-3; TRBD1 matches 8 bases. Germline CDR1 reads SEHNR; CDR2 reads FQNEAQ (reference sequence). V was clipped by 4 bases and J by 2 bases; unmatched bases: 7. The CDR3 runs to 16 residues.

V usage is TRBV27 and J usage is TRBJ2-5; TRBD1 matches at 8 bases. The germline V gene has CDR1 MNHEY and CDR2 SMNVEV (reference sequence). The length of the CDR3 is 14 residues. Losses at the gene ends were 2 bases for V and 5 bases for J; bases not matched to a gene: 4. The CDR3 here is CASSLRTGMETQYF. The CDR3, as DNA: TGTGCCAGCAGTTTAAGGACAGGGATGGAGACCCAGTACTTC.